The clone carrying this TCR beta chain was seen a handful of times. Its antigen is not identified. The data were produced by immunoSEQ multiplex PCR, yet TCRdb's version contains in-frame clones alone and is incomplete. The repertoire holds 45,000 to 60,000 clones, roughly 80% seen once, with roughly 25% in the top ten. The record originates from a study of OX40 agonist ivuxolimab in advanced cancers. Overall study: Every 2 weeks, patients got intravenous ivuxolimab at one of six dose levels (0.01-10 mg/kg). Dose-escalation patients had hepatocellular carcinoma, melanoma, renal cell or head and neck cancer.

Broader study findings: Doses of 0.1 to 3.0 mg/kg were accompanied by clonal expansion of CD4+ and CD8+ blood T cells by week 6. The investigators did not determine what antigen specificity the expanded peripheral T cells had.

CDR3 length: 14 amino acids. V lost 2 bases, J lost 3 bases, and 7 bases lay in between. In germline, CDR1 is MRHNA, CDR2 SNTAGT. V is TRBV6-4 and J is TRBJ2-2; a possible D gene is TRBD2 (5 bases). The specimen comprised CD4+ or CD8+ T cells sorted from blood, sampled in a trial of the OX40 agonist ivuxolimab. The TCR originated in an adult with an advanced solid tumor such as melanoma, head and neck, liver or kidney cancer. DNA of the CDR3: TGTGCCAGCAGTGACAGTAGCGACACCGGGGAGCTGTTTTTT. Protein sequence: CASSDSSDTGELFF.